What follows describes a single T cell receptor (beta chain). Sequenced by immunoSEQ multiplex PCR; TCRdb stores in-frame clones only, minus some. Here the sample spans millions of clones, over 85% being singletons. Trimming took off 5 bases at V and 1 base at J, with 12 bases between the two ends. The CDR3 has 16 amino acids. CDR1 and CDR2 (germline): PRHDT, FYEKMQ (reference sequence). This sample was taken from a study of shared clonotypes between healthy human individuals. Overall study: Per donor, CD8 memory used one plate, CD8 naive used two, CD4 memory used three and CD4 naive used three.

The naive CD8 population came from CD45RO-negative cells selected for CCR7, without terminally differentiated effector memory CD45RA+ cells. Donors comprised only Caucasian adults living in Nashville, Tennessee. The chain links TRBV13 to TRBJ2-6; D gene uncertain. This clonotype was obtained from a man younger than 35 in good health. The sequenced material came from naive CD8+ T cells sorted from blood. The CDR3 is CASSPSGGSGANVLTF. In nucleotides, the CDR3 is TGTGCCAGCAGCCCATCCGGCGGATCTGGGGCCAACGTCCTGACTTTC.